This passage covers 30 T cell receptor beta chains from one sample sequenced in a study of T cell responses to AZD1222 COVID-19 vaccine. The data were produced by immunoSEQ multiplex PCR, yet TCRdb's version contains in-frame clones alone and is incomplete. The sample yields 100,000 to 150,000 clones, roughly nine tenths seen once. The material was peripheral blood, obtained on day 0 of AZD1222 vaccination. These receptors originate from an adult in good health.

The chain combines TRBV11-2 with TRBJ2-3; D is uncertain. V was clipped by 4 bases and J by 3 bases, with 5 bases between them. This CDR3 has 12 residues. Germline V gene sequence: CDR1 SGHAT, CDR2 FQNNGV. The CDR3 DNA follows: TGTGCCAGCAGCTCCTTAACAGATACGCAGTATTTT. Residues: CASSSLTDTQYF.

The V gene is TRBV2, the J gene TRBJ2-5; 7 bases line up with TRBD1. From germline, CDR1 is SNHLY and CDR2 FYNNEI. J was trimmed by 0 bases and V by 7 bases; bases with no gene match: 11. The CDR3 runs to 16 residues. The CDR3 sequence: CASKYEGGRYQETQYF. CDR3 bases: TGTGCCAGCAAATATGAAGGGGGCAGGTACCAAGAGACCCAGTACTTC.

The chain has TRBV25-1 and TRBJ1-2; TRBD1 is a possible D gene (6 bases). The CDR3 loop spans 17 amino acids. V was clipped by 2 bases and J by 7 bases, with 23 bases between them. CDR1 MGHDK and CDR2 SYGVNS come from the germline V gene. DNA for the CDR3: TGTGCCAGCAGTGAACCAAGGAGCACAGGGACCTTGGGTGGCTACACCTTC. Amino acid sequence: CASSEPRSTGTLGGYTF.

V usage is TRBV10-3 and J usage is TRBJ2-5; D possibly corresponds to TRBD1 (6 bases). CDR1 ENHRY and CDR2 SYGVKD come from the germline V gene. The CDR3 totals 14 residues. The V end was cut by 3 bases, the J end by 0 bases, with 8 bases between. Here the CDR3 reads CAISDYRDQETQYF. As DNA, the CDR3 is TGTGCCATCAGTGACTACAGGGACCAAGAGACCCAGTACTTC.

The rearrangement uses TRBV30 and TRBJ1-5, with 7 bases matching TRBD1. The CDR3 sequence is 13 residues long. J was trimmed by 1 base and V by 4 bases; bases with no gene match: 1. The germline CDR1 and CDR2 sequences are GTSNPN and SVGIG (reference sequence). CDR3 sequence: CAWTGGSNQPQHF. The CDR3 DNA reads TGTGCCTGGACAGGGGGAAGCAATCAGCCCCAGCATTTT.

In its sample, this clone was seen a few times. V usage is TRBV9 and J usage is TRBJ1-2, with D perhaps matching TRBD1 (6 bases). The CDR3 sequence is 16 residues long. Germline assignment: CDR1 SGDLS and CDR2 YYNGEE. V shed 3 bases and J shed 5 bases, with 20 bases lying between them. The CDR3 DNA sequence: TGTGCCAGCAGCGCCGGAACAGGGAGGGTCCTATATGGCTACACCTTC. Its protein product is CASSAGTGRVLYGYTF.

The J gene is TRBJ2-1, the V gene TRBV9, with 7 bases matching TRBD1. Germline V gene lookup returns CDR1 SGDLS and CDR2 YYNGEE. With 4 bases clipped from V and 5 bases from J, the junction kept 3 bases outside the gene matches. This CDR3 region has 13 residues. The CDR3 here is CASSPGQDNEQFF. Written as DNA, the CDR3 is TGTGCCAGCAGCCCCGGACAGGACAATGAGCAGTTCTTC.

The CDR3 nucleotides read TGTGCCAGCAGTTCCCTCGGACTAGCGGACTCCTACAATGAGCAGTTCTTC. This codes for CASSSLGLADSYNEQFF. This chain joins TRBV7-6 and TRBJ2-1; 10 nucleotides line up with TRBD2. The CDR3 runs to 17 residues. Germline V gene data show CDR1 as SGHVS and CDR2 as FNYEAQ. Losses at the gene ends were 6 bases for V and 0 bases for J; bases not matched to a gene: 8.

A note on this clone: The junction differs from germline at one of its ends, possibly a read error. J is TRBJ2-1 and V is TRBV7-7; D is undetermined. Germline V gene lookup returns CDR1 SSHAT and CDR2 FNYEAQ (reference sequence). The CDR3 has 16 residues. CDR3 region: CASSLGVERPYNEQFF. CDR3 bases: TGTGCTAGCAGCTTAGGCGTGGAGCGACCCTACAATGAGCAGTTCTTC.

The chain links TRBV4-2 to TRBJ2-5; 8 bases line up with TRBD1. The CDR3 covers 17 residues. V gave up 4 bases and J gave up 1 base; unmatched junction bases: 11. The V gene's germline CDR1 is LGHNA and CDR2 YNFKEQ. In DNA form, the CDR3 reads TGTGCCAGCAGCCCCAGGGGGACAGGAAGGGGCCAAGAGACCCAGTACTTC. Its translation: CASSPRGTGRGQETQYF.

This clone was seen a handful of times. The chain recombines TRBV9 with TRBJ1-2, with D possibly TRBD1 on 5 matching bases. Germline V gene lookup returns CDR1 SGDLS and CDR2 YYNGEE. Trimming removed 0 bases from V and 6 bases from J, with 15 bases in between. The length of the CDR3 is 15 residues. CDR3 nucleotides: TGTGCCAGCAGCGTAGCTATTGGGGCAGGCCATGGCTACACCTTC. Protein: CASSVAIGAGHGYTF.

The V gene is TRBV9, the J gene TRBJ1-1; a weak D match, TRBD1 (5 bases). The V end lost 4 bases, the J end lost 1 base, and 11 bases lay between the germline ends. The germline gives CDR1 SGDLS, CDR2 YYNGEE. This CDR3 has 14 residues. CDR3 protein: CASSQRTQNTEAFF. The DNA of the CDR3 is TGTGCCAGCAGCCAGAGGACACAGAACACTGAAGCTTTCTTT.

This chain uses TRBV27 with TRBJ2-3; D is undetermined. Per the germline V gene, CDR1 is MNHEY and CDR2 is SMNVEV (reference sequence). This CDR3 is built from 15 residues. Trimming removed 5 bases at V and 1 base at J, with 13 bases between. The CDR3 bases are TGTGCCAGCAGTCCAGGTCTTGGCGGCACAGATACGCAGTATTTT. Translation gives CASSPGLGGTDTQYF.

This rearrangement joins TRBV6-5 to TRBJ2-7; 12 bases align to TRBD2. CDR3 size: 15 residues. CDR1 is MNHEY and CDR2 is SVGAGI in the germline V gene. Losses at the gene ends were 6 bases for V and 3 bases for J; bases not matched to a gene: 6. The CDR3 DNA reads as TGTGCCAGCAGACCCGGGACTAGCGGGCGCTACGAGCAGTACTTC. It encodes CASRPGTSGRYEQYF.

V gene TRBV7-2 combines with J gene TRBJ1-2, with D tentatively TRBD1 (6 bases). The CDR3 runs to 14 residues. V was shortened by 1 base and J by 3 bases, with 9 bases between the two germline ends. Germline-derived CDR1 and CDR2 are SGHTA and FQGNSA. CDR3 sequence: CASSLDRAYYGYTF. The DNA of the CDR3 is TGTGCCAGCAGCTTAGACAGGGCTTACTATGGCTACACCTTC.

The rearrangement joins TRBV7-2 to TRBJ2-7, with TRBD2 matching 7 bases. Germline trimming cut 0 bases from V and 4 bases from J; bases unmatched to any gene: 6. Germline V gene data show CDR1 as SGHTA and CDR2 as FQGNSA. The CDR3 has 15 residues. CDR3 in amino acids: CASSLAPSGLYEQYF. The DNA of the CDR3 is TGTGCCAGCAGCTTAGCCCCTAGCGGACTTTACGAGCAGTACTTC.

This chain connects TRBV20-1 to TRBJ1-2; D unclear. The CDR3 loop spans 9 amino acids. Trimming stripped 6 bases from V and 8 bases from J, with 7 bases between. Germline V gives CDR1 DFQATT, CDR2 SNEGSKA (reference sequence). CDR3 sequence reads: CSAGMGYTF. In DNA, the CDR3 is TGCAGTGCGGGGATGGGCTACACCTTC.

This chain uses TRBV9 with TRBJ2-1; 8 bases are shared with TRBD2. Trimming took 2 bases from V and 4 from J; bases not matched to a gene: 2. CDR3 length: 14 residues. Germline lookup yields CDR1 SGDLS and CDR2 YYNGEE. CDR3 sequence reads: CASSVGGGYNEQFF. DNA for the CDR3: TGTGCCAGCAGCGTGGGCGGGGGGTACAATGAGCAGTTCTTC.

The chain links TRBV20-1 to TRBJ2-1; D is uncertain. Germline lookup yields CDR1 DFQATT and CDR2 SNEGSKA (reference sequence). This CDR3 is built from 11 residues. V was pared by 4 bases and J by 6 bases, with 7 bases between. The CDR3 is CSANPGNEQFF. CDR3 coding DNA: TGCAGTGCTAATCCAGGCAATGAGCAGTTCTTC.

The chain is built from TRBV21-1 and TRBJ1-1; TRBD1 reflects the table's D call only, with no check against the DNA. TRBV21-1 is classified as a pseudogene. The CDR3 extends over 19 amino acids. The CDR3 nucleotides are TGTGCCAGCAGCAAAGGCTCATTAGCGACAGGGTTCATGAACACTGAAGCTTTCTTT. Amino acids: CASSKGSLATGFMNTEAFF.

This sequence joins TRBV6-5 and TRBJ2-7, with D unresolved. Trimming shortened V by 5 bases and J by 6 bases, and 14 bases separated the two germline ends. The CDR3 has 13 residues. Germline CDR1 is MNHEY and CDR2 is SVGAGI. For the CDR3, the DNA is TGTGCCAGCAGTCCGTCCCTCGCTGTCGAGCAGTACTTC. It codes for CASSPSLAVEQYF.

This clone was counted a single time. V and J are TRBV9 and TRBJ2-3; D remains unclear. Trimming removed 4 bases from V and 0 bases from J, with 15 bases in between. Germline V gene lookup returns CDR1 SGDLS and CDR2 YYNGEE. The CDR3 loop spans 16 amino acids. CDR3 region: CASSPRLLSSTDTQYF. The CDR3 nucleotides read TGTGCCAGCAGCCCCCGGCTACTTTCCAGCACAGATACGCAGTATTTT.

This chain links TRBV7-9 with TRBJ1-3, with D uncertain. From germline, CDR1 is SEHNR and CDR2 FQNEAQ (reference sequence). Trimming took off 5 bases at V and 0 bases at J, with 8 bases between the two ends. CDR3 length equals 14 residues. DNA of the CDR3: TGTGCCAGCAGCCAAGGGCACTCTGGAAACACCATATATTTT. Protein: CASSQGHSGNTIYF.

The chain has TRBV20-1 and TRBJ1-5; the D gene is possibly TRBD1 (6 bases). V lost 3 bases, J lost 4 bases, and 10 bases lay in between. The CDR3 has 13 amino acids. CDR1 and CDR2 from the germline V gene are DFQATT and SNEGSKA (reference sequence). The CDR3 spells CSASRTENQPQHF. In nucleotides, the CDR3 is TGCAGTGCTAGTAGGACAGAGAATCAGCCCCAGCATTTT.

The chain links TRBV9 to TRBJ2-7; tentative D call: TRBD1 (6 bases). Trimming removed 3 bases from V and 2 bases from J, with 12 bases in between. CDR3 size: 14 residues. Germline-derived CDR1 and CDR2 are SGDLS and YYNGEE. The CDR3 reads CASSASAGAYEQYF. In DNA form, the CDR3 reads TGTGCCAGCAGCGCCAGTGCAGGGGCCTACGAGCAGTACTTC. The complete variable domain, with remaining parts taken from reference TRBV9 and TRBJ2-7, reads DSGVTQTPKHLITATGQRVTLRCSPRSGDLSVYWYQQSLDQGLQFLIQYYNGEERAKGNILERFSAQQFPDLHSELNLSSLELGDSALYFCASSASAGAYEQYFGPGTRLTVT.

The V and J genes are TRBV15 and TRBJ2-5; 7 positions match TRBD1. Germline CDR1 reads LNHNV; CDR2 reads YYDKDF (reference sequence). After removal of 4 bases from V and 8 bases from J, the junction contained 4 bases not matched to a gene. The CDR3 consists of 12 residues. The CDR3 sequence is CATSIGTETQYF. CDR3 in DNA: TGTGCCACCAGCATAGGGACAGAAACCCAGTACTTC.

The rearrangement links TRBV6-1 to TRBJ2-3; D is perhaps TRBD2 (5 bases). CDR3 size: 15 residues. CDR1 and CDR2 from the germline V gene are MNHNS and SASEGT. The V end lost 3 bases, the J end lost 5 bases, and 15 bases lay between the germline ends. This CDR3 reads CASSDRPGVGDTQYF. The CDR3 DNA reads TGTGCCAGCAGTGATAGACCCGGGGTTGGAGATACGCAGTATTTT.

The chain couples TRBV5-4 to TRBJ1-4, with TRBD1 identical over 7 bases. CDR3 length: 16 amino acids. J gave up 5 bases and V 3 bases, and 10 bases lay outside the gene matches. Germline V CDR1 and CDR2: SGHNT, YYREEE (reference sequence). The CDR3 sequence is CASSSHGTVRNEKLFF. Here the CDR3 DNA reads TGTGCCAGCAGCTCGCATGGGACAGTACGAAATGAAAAACTGTTTTTT.

This rearrangement joins TRBV7-8 to TRBJ1-1, with D perhaps matching TRBD1 (5 bases). With 0 bases removed from V and 4 bases from J, the gap between germline ends came to 18 bases. This CDR3 is built from 17 residues. The V gene's germline CDR1 is SGHVS and CDR2 FQNEAQ. In DNA form, the CDR3 reads TGTGCCAGCAGCTTAGCGCTAAATAGGCAGGGCTGCACTGAAGCTTTCTTT. It yields the protein CASSLALNRQGCTEAFF.

V and J are TRBV29-1 and TRBJ1-2; the match to TRBD1 covers 7 bases. CDR3 length: 12 residues. V dropped 3 bases and J dropped 4; count of bases not matched to a gene: 2. The germline gives CDR1 SQVTM, CDR2 ANQGSEA. The CDR3: CSVDTGAYGYTF. The CDR3, as DNA: TGCAGCGTTGATACAGGGGCCTATGGCTACACCTTC.